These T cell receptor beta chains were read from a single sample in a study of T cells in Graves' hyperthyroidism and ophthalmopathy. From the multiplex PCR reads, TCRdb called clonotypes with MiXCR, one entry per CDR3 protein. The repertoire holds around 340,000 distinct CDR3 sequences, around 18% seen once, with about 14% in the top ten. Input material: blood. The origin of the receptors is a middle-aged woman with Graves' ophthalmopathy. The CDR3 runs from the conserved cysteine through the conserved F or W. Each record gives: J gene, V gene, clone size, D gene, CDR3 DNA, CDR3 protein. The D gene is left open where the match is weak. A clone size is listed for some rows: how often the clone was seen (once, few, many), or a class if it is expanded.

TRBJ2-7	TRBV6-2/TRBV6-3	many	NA	TGTGCCAGCAGTTTAAGAATAGAGGCCGAGCAGTACTTC	CASSLRIEAEQYF
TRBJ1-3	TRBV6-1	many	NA	TGTGCCAGCAGTGAAGGCTTGCCATCCGGCACCATATATTTT	CASSEGLPSGTIYF
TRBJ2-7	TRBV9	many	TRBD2	TGTGCCAGCAGTAAGATGGGGGAGGGCGAGCAGTACTTC	CASSKMGEGEQYF
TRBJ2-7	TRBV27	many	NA	TGTGCCAGCAGTTCTCTACAGGGAACTTCCTACGAGCAGTACTTC	CASSSLQGTSYEQYF
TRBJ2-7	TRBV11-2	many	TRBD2	TGTGCCAGCAGCCCTACCCGGGGGGACTCCTACGAGCAGTACTTC	CASSPTRGDSYEQYF
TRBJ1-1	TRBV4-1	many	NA	TGCGCCAGCAGCCAAGAAGGAATGACCCTTGAAGCTTTCTTT	CASSQEGMTLEAFF
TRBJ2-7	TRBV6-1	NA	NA	TGTGCCAGCGGGGAACTACCCCCGACCCGGGACAAATTGGACTTC	CASGELPPTRDKLDF
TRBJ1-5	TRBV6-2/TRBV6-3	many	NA	TGTGCCAGCAGTTACGAAGAGGGCGTGGATCAGCCCCAGCATTTT	CASSYEEGVDQPQHF
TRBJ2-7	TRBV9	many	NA	TGTGCCAGCAGCGTATCAGGGGCCCTCGGCGAGCAGTACTTC	CASSVSGALGEQYF
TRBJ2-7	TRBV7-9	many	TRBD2	TGTGCCAGCAGCTTCTCAGCCGGGACTATTTCCTACGAGCAGTACTTC	CASSFSAGTISYEQYF
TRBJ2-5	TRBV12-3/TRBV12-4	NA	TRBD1	TGTGCCAGCGGGTTGGACAGGGTGGGAAGAGAGACCCAGTACTTC	CASGLDRVGRETQYF
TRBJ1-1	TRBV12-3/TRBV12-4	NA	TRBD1	TGTGCCAGCAAACGGACAGGGGGCGCGGTCACTGAAGCTTTCTTT	CASKRTGGAVTEAFF
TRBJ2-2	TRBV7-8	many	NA	TGTGCCAGCAGCTTAGTCGGTAGCACCGGGGAGCTGTTTTTT	CASSLVGSTGELFF
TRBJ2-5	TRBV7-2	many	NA	TGTGCCAGCAGCTTATGGGACAACCTTCAAGAGACCCAGTACTTC	CASSLWDNLQETQYF
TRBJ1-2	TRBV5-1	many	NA	TGCGCCAGCAGCTTGAGGGGGTTCGACTATGGCTACACCTTC	CASSLRGFDYGYTF
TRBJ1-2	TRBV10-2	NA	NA	TGCGCCAGCAGTGAGTCGTCCAGCATCTATGGCTACACCTTC	CASSESSSIYGYTF
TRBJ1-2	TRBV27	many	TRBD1	TGTGCCAGCAGTTTGTTAAGACTAACAAACGGACAGGACCTATATGGCTACACCTTC	CASSLLRLTNGQDLYGYTF
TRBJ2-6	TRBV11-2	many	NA	TGTGCCAGCAGCTCCCCGTGGGGGATGGGGGCCAACGTCCTGACTTTC	CASSSPWGMGANVLTF
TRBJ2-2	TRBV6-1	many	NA	TGTGCCAGCAGTCCCCGGACGGCGAACACCGGGGAGCTGTTTTTT	CASSPRTANTGELFF
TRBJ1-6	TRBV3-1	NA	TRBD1	TGTGCCAGCAGCCAGGGACAGGGTGGTTCACCCCTCCACTTT	CASSQGQGGSPLHF
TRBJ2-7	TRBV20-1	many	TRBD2	TGCAGTGCTATTAACCGGGAGGGCGTCAACGAGCAGTACTTC	CSAINREGVNEQYF
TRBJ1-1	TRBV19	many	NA	TGTGCCAGTAGTATGGGGTACAGGTCCGTTGAAGCTTTCTTT	CASSMGYRSVEAFF
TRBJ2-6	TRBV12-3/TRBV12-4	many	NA	TGTGCCAGCAGTCCCCTACGGTCTGGGGCCAACGTCCTGACTTTC	CASSPLRSGANVLTF